This T cell receptor (beta chain) comes out of a study of blood T cell repertoires in COVID-19. The overall study: From the United States, Italy and Spain came samples of acute and convalescent COVID-19. T cells, B-cell-depleted T cells, or PBMCs supplied cDNA or gDNA.

Trimming pared 2 bases from V and 0 bases from J, leaving 8 bases between. CDR3 size: 15 residues. Germline lookup yields CDR1 MNHEY and CDR2 SVGAGI. Original handling: Reference gene primers were amplified, and this amplification served to estimate nucleated cell counts. Profiling relied on immunoSEQ multiplex PCR, and the TCRdb table lists in-frame clones only, not all of them. Clone size and the V and J calls come from that table; the DNA yielded D and trimming. The sample carries roughly 250,000 clones, roughly 80% recorded once. The sample was peripheral blood. The sequence came from a woman of 80 years or more with active or convalescent COVID-19. The rearrangement uses TRBV6-5 and TRBJ1-5; tentatively, D is TRBD1 (5 bases). The DNA of the CDR3 is TGTGCCAGCAGTTACGACAGTTATAGCAATCAGCCCCAGCATTTT. Its protein product is CASSYDSYSNQPQHF.